Shown below are 24 T cell receptor beta chains from a single sample sequenced in a study of shared clonotypes between healthy human individuals. Measured with immunoSEQ multiplex PCR; TCRdb has only the in-frame clones, and not every one. The repertoire holds about 380,000 clones, with about 97% as singletons. Sequencing was carried out using memory CD8+ T cells sorted from blood. As to subset: CD45RO+ cells pooled with CCR7-negative TemRA cells. These receptors all stem from a young man in good health.

This chain joins TRBV18 and TRBJ2-7; D perhaps matches TRBD1 (6 bases). This CDR3 is 14 amino acids long. Trimming stripped 2 bases from V and 3 bases from J, with 11 bases between. Germline CDR1 reads KGHSH; CDR2 reads LQKENI. The CDR3 here is CASSPFTGYYEQYF. For the CDR3, the DNA is TGTGCCAGCTCACCATTTACAGGGTACTACGAGCAGTACTTC.

This clone appeared once. This rearrangement joins TRBV19 to TRBJ2-3, with D possibly matching TRBD1 (5 bases). Germline V CDR1 and CDR2: LNHDA, SQIVND (reference sequence). The CDR3 contains 11 residues. Trimming shortened V by 3 bases and J by 7 bases, and 5 bases separated the two germline ends. Here the CDR3 DNA reads TGTGCCAGTAGTATGGGGCATACGCAGTATTTT. It translates to CASSMGHTQYF.

This clone has a single count. V gene TRBV6-5 combines with J gene TRBJ2-7; tentative D call: TRBD2 (6 bases). Trimming left V 0 bases short and J 0 bases short, with 9 bases between. CDR1 MNHEY and CDR2 SVGAGI come from the germline V gene. This CDR3 comprises 15 residues. The CDR3: CASSYSLATSYEQYF. In DNA form, the CDR3 reads TGTGCCAGCAGTTACTCTCTAGCGACCTCCTACGAGCAGTACTTC.

As for this clone: The same CDR3 also results from other DNA sequences found in this sample. The V call is TRBV28, the J call TRBJ2-7; TRBD2 matches 7 bases. Germline V gene sequence: CDR1 MDHEN, CDR2 SYDVKM. The junction had 4 bases not matched to a gene; V was cut back by 5 bases and J by 3 bases. The CDR3 sequence is 13 residues long. This CDR3 is CASSSGEGYEQYF. The CDR3 DNA sequence: TGTGCCAGCAGTAGCGGGGAGGGCTACGAGCAGTACTTC.

The chain is built from TRBV19 and TRBJ2-2; D is unclear. The CDR3 is made up of 14 amino acids. CDR1 and CDR2 (germline): LNHDA, SQIVND (reference sequence). V was shortened by 3 bases and J by 4 bases, with 9 bases between the two germline ends. Here the CDR3 DNA reads TGTGCCAGTAGTATGGGTCCTAGCACCGGGGAGCTGTTTTTT. Translation: CASSMGPSTGELFF.

The V gene is TRBV30, the J gene TRBJ1-1, with 9 bases that match TRBD1. V dropped 1 base and J dropped 4; count of bases not matched to a gene: 4. This CDR3 is 14 amino acids long. CDR1 is GTSNPN and CDR2 is SVGIG in the germline V gene (reference sequence). This chain's CDR3 is CAWSAGTGSTEAFF. The CDR3 coding sequence is TGTGCCTGGAGTGCCGGGACAGGGAGCACTGAAGCTTTCTTT.

The chain joins TRBV30 to TRBJ2-3; 8 positions agree with TRBD2. CDR1 and CDR2 (germline): GTSNPN, SVGIG (reference sequence). The CDR3 spans 13 residues. The V gene end was trimmed by 0 bases and the J gene end by 6 bases; junction bases not matched to a gene: 2. CDR3 sequence: CAWSVAGVDTQYF. CDR3 DNA sequence: TGTGCCTGGAGTGTAGCGGGAGTCGATACGCAGTATTTT.

This chain uses TRBV27 with TRBJ2-2, with unresolved D. The CDR3 consists of 11 residues. V was trimmed by 3 bases and J by 9 bases, leaving 5 bases between them. Germline V gives CDR1 MNHEY, CDR2 SMNVEV (reference sequence). CDR3 in amino acids: CASSFPRELFF. DNA for the CDR3: TGTGCCAGCAGTTTCCCCCGGGAGCTGTTTTTT.

The rearrangement uses TRBV7-9 and TRBJ1-2, with 7 bases lining up with TRBD1. This CDR3 has 12 amino acids. Germline lookup yields CDR1 SEHNR and CDR2 FQNEAQ (reference sequence). V lost 5 bases, J lost 8 bases, and 5 bases stayed unmatched. The DNA of the CDR3 is TGTGCCAGCAGCCTCACAGGGGACGGCTACACCTTC. Residues: CASSLTGDGYTF.

The chain is built from TRBV6-1 and TRBJ1-5, with 9 bases aligning to TRBD1. J was trimmed by 4 bases and V by 1 base; bases with no gene match: 5. This CDR3 comprises 16 residues. Germline V gene data show CDR1 as MNHNS and CDR2 as SASEGT. The CDR3 protein is CASSEETTGGNQPQHF. The CDR3 bases are TGTGCCAGCAGTGAAGAAACGACAGGGGGTAATCAGCCCCAGCATTTT.

This chain links TRBV9 with TRBJ2-5; TRBD2 is a possible D gene (6 bases). The CDR3 is 14 residues long. Germline V CDR1 and CDR2: SGDLS, YYNGEE. Trimming removed 0 bases at V and 5 bases at J, with 11 bases between. The CDR3 bases are TGTGCCAGCAGCGTAGGTCTAGGGAGGGAGACCCAGTACTTC. It encodes CASSVGLGRETQYF. Combining the CDR3 with reference TRBV9 and TRBJ2-5 gives the whole variable domain DSGVTQTPKHLITATGQRVTLRCSPRSGDLSVYWYQQSLDQGLQFLIQYYNGEERAKGNILERFSAQQFPDLHSELNLSSLELGDSALYFCASSVGLGRETQYFGPGTRLLVL.

This clone was seen only once. The sample holds other DNA sequences that translate to the same CDR3. This sequence joins TRBV13 and TRBJ2-7; weak D call: TRBD2 (5 bases). Trimming left V 3 bases short and J 0 bases short, with 6 bases between. Germline V gene lookup returns CDR1 PRHDT and CDR2 FYEKMQ (reference sequence). The CDR3 is 13 amino acids. CDR3 protein: CASSLGSSYEQYF. The CDR3 nucleotides are TGTGCCAGCAGCTTGGGGAGCTCCTACGAGCAGTACTTC.

This sequence joins TRBV9 and TRBJ2-2; no reliable D call. This CDR3 has 12 amino acids. The germline gives CDR1 SGDLS, CDR2 YYNGEE. V lost 5 bases, J lost 5 bases, and 7 bases lay in between. CDR3 protein: CASSKVTGELFF. In DNA, the CDR3 is TGTGCCAGCAGTAAGGTTACCGGGGAGCTGTTTTTT.

V gene TRBV30 combines with J gene TRBJ1-3; D gene ambiguous. This CDR3 is built from 16 residues. Trimming cost V 0 bases and J 3 bases, with 15 bases left between them. Germline assignment: CDR1 GTSNPN and CDR2 SVGIG (reference sequence). The CDR3 region has the DNA TGTGCCTGGAGTGTTTATGACCCCTGGAGTGGAAACACCATATATTTT. Residues: CAWSVYDPWSGNTIYF. Using reference TRBV30 and TRBJ1-3 for the parts outside the CDR3, the full variable domain is SQTIHQWPATLVQPVGSPLSLECTVEGTSNPNLYWYRQAAGRGLQLLFYSVGIGQISSEVPQNLSASRPQDRQFILSSKKLLLSDSGFYLCAWSVYDPWSGNTIYFGEGSWLTVV.

This clone was detected only once. The V gene is TRBV29-1, the J gene TRBJ2-2; no reliable D call. CDR3 size: 14 residues. Germline CDR1 and CDR2: SQVTM and ANQGSEA. The V end was cut by 1 base, the J end by 7 bases, with 13 bases between. The CDR3 is CSVEVLGVGGELFF. The DNA for the CDR3 is TGCAGCGTTGAAGTCTTAGGTGTTGGCGGGGAGCTGTTTTTT.

The rearrangement uses TRBV6-5 and TRBJ1-2; D is ambiguous. Trimming cost V 3 bases and J 10 bases, with 18 bases left between them. CDR1 is MNHEY, CDR2 SVGAGI, per germline. The CDR3 length is 14 residues. CDR3 DNA sequence: TGTGCCAGCAGTTATAGTGGGTTTAGTGGCGTCTACACCTTC. Translation gives CASSYSGFSGVYTF.

The V call is TRBV30, the J call TRBJ2-6, with D possibly TRBD1 on 6 matching bases. Trimming left V 0 bases short and J 3 bases short, with 12 bases between. This CDR3 is 16 amino acids long. CDR1 is GTSNPN, CDR2 SVGIG, per germline (reference sequence). CDR3 region: CAWSVQGGYGANVLTF. DNA of the CDR3: TGTGCCTGGAGTGTACAAGGGGGTTATGGGGCCAACGTCCTGACTTTC. Together with reference TRBV30 and TRBJ2-6, the CDR3 gives the full variable domain: SQTIHQWPATLVQPVGSPLSLECTVEGTSNPNLYWYRQAAGRGLQLLFYSVGIGQISSEVPQNLSASRPQDRQFILSSKKLLLSDSGFYLCAWSVQGGYGANVLTFGAGSRLTVL.

The chain uses TRBV4-2 and TRBJ1-5; 12 bases align to TRBD1. The germline gives CDR1 LGHNA, CDR2 YNFKEQ. Unmatched junction bases numbered 4, after V lost 1 base and J lost 6 bases. The CDR3 runs 16 residues. The chain's CDR3 is CASSQGWDRGPQPQHF. The DNA of the CDR3 is TGTGCCAGCAGCCAAGGATGGGACAGGGGGCCTCAGCCCCAGCATTTT.

This chain uses TRBV13 with TRBJ2-5, with 11 bases identical to TRBD2. Unmatched junction bases numbered 0, after V lost 6 bases and J lost 3 bases. CDR1 and CDR2 from the germline V gene are PRHDT and FYEKMQ (reference sequence). This CDR3 is built from 13 residues. The CDR3 DNA is TGTGCCAGCAGTAGCGGGAGGGAAGAGACCCAGTACTTC. Amino acid sequence: CASSSGREETQYF.

V is TRBV19 and J is TRBJ1-5; no clear D gene. V was clipped by 4 bases and J by 7 bases, with 14 bases between them. Germline V gene data show CDR1 as LNHDA and CDR2 as SQIVND (reference sequence). The CDR3 is 14 amino acids. Written as DNA, the CDR3 is TGTGCCAGTAGTACCCCCGTAGGTTTGCAGCCCCAGCATTTT. Translating it yields CASSTPVGLQPQHF.

The CDR3 coding sequence is TGCAGCGTTGCGGTAGCGGCTATGAACACTGAAGCTTTCTTT. It encodes CSVAVAAMNTEAFF. The chain recombines TRBV29-1 with TRBJ1-1; D not certain. V dropped 4 bases and J dropped 0 bases, with 12 bases sitting between them. Germline CDR1 reads SQVTM; CDR2 reads ANQGSEA. CDR3 size: 14 residues.

This rearrangement joins TRBV6-9 to TRBJ2-7; D is perhaps TRBD1 (5 bases). The CDR3 consists of 13 residues. Germline V CDR1 and CDR2: MNHGY, SVAAGI. The V gene lost 4 bases and the J gene lost 3 bases, with 10 bases spanning the gap. CDR3 sequence reads: CASSLGPSYEQYF. CDR3 DNA: TGTGCCAGCAGTTTGGGGCCAAGCTACGAGCAGTACTTC.

The chain joins TRBV19 to TRBJ1-4; TRBD1 matches 7 bases. This CDR3 has 16 amino acids. The germline gives CDR1 LNHDA, CDR2 SQIVND (reference sequence). V shed 5 bases, J shed 5 bases, and the junction held 11 bases outside the gene matches. DNA of the CDR3: TGTGCCAGTAGTTTCCTGCCGGGACAGCGGAATGAAAAACTGTTTTTT. Amino acids: CASSFLPGQRNEKLFF.

The rearrangement joins TRBV27 to TRBJ2-7; D is uncertain. This CDR3 has 13 amino acids. The V end was cut by 6 bases, the J end by 5 bases, with 14 bases between. Looked up from germline, CDR1 is MNHEY and CDR2 is SMNVEV (reference sequence). CDR3 DNA: TGTGCCAGCAGCTCCCCCGTAGTTAACGAGCAGTACTTC. Protein product: CASSSPVVNEQYF.